The rows below give T cell receptor beta chains drawn from one sample of a study of blood T cell repertoires in COVID-19. Here immunoSEQ multiplex PCR was the method, and the copy in TCRdb shows in-frame clones only, minus some. This table holds a few hundred thousand clones, approximately 90% found once. The sequenced material came from peripheral blood. These receptors were taken from a young man with active or convalescent COVID-19. Each CDR3 is given with its conserved first and last residue.

v_gene,CDR3aa
TRBV5-1,CASSRPADRGTGKQYF
TRBV7-3,CASSKTPGETQYF
TRBV10-3,CAISDSVSGANVLTF
TRBV27,CASRPPSGGPQYF
TRBV18,CASSPTSGNNEQFF
TRBV6-5,CASRFGTNSPLHF
TRBV30,CAWNRDRDYGYTF
TRBV4-3,CASSRGSEAFF
TRBV7-9,CASSFGTHGYTF
TRBV7-8,CASNEQGDTEAFF
TRBV19,CASSIGGHTNQPQHF
TRBV10-2,CASKQGATGAEAFF
TRBV7-2,CASSLTGQGGPWQPQHF
TRBV28,CASSGGTSGSTDTQYF
TRBV19,CASTRGPPGGGYTF
TRBV27,CASSSGTGGFYEQYF
TRBV3-1/TRBV3-2,CASSSSGTGAEKLFF
TRBV5-1,CASSLGEGLAKNIQYF
TRBV7-2,CASSGGTRLQETQYF
TRBV6-2/TRBV6-3,CASSQTANTGELFF
TRBV30,CAWSADYTGELFF
TRBV9,CASSGDTGGRETQYF
TRBV30,CACDQGGTLHF
TRBV5-6,CASSLGGDGAKNIQYF
TRBV18,CASSPQLQGIGRGNTIYF
TRBV11-2,CASSRGLFSGNTIYF
TRBV5-1,CASSLESGNQRAFF
TRBV11-3,CASSLGGSSSKQYF
TRBV5-3,CARSIGTPKAHEQFF
TRBV6-5,CASRPTYRDRRPLHF
TRBV29-1,CSVPRTAISYEQYF
TRBV7-3,CASSPQGALNYGYTF
TRBV6-5,CASEGQLNTEAFF
TRBV30,CALRGQGALYGYTF
TRBV7-2,CASSTQRYYNEQFF
TRBV23-1,CASSRQYVNRVLSKNIQYF
TRBV18,CASPPHGEAGVLGSYNEQFF
TRBV9,CASFGLGGTDTQYF
TRBV28,CASSLYSQGRGTEAFF
TRBV19,CASSITGVYEKLFF
TRBV20-1,CSGLGGGEQFF
TRBV29-1,CSVEISAGETQYF
TRBV30,CAWTPLARLAGNNEQFF
TRBV7-2,CASSLDRFGNEQFF
TRBV9,CASSARTGTETQYF
TRBV19,CASSIQKAVGNQPQHF
TRBV5-5,CASSLDLGTNPREQYF
TRBV5-1,CASSSEGANQPQHF
TRBV19,CASSPGQGARRTTNEKLFF
TRBV27,CASSPYWTGGNRVYEQYF
TRBV7-2,CASSLKPGGEQYF
TRBV6-6,CASIPGQGFYNSPLHF